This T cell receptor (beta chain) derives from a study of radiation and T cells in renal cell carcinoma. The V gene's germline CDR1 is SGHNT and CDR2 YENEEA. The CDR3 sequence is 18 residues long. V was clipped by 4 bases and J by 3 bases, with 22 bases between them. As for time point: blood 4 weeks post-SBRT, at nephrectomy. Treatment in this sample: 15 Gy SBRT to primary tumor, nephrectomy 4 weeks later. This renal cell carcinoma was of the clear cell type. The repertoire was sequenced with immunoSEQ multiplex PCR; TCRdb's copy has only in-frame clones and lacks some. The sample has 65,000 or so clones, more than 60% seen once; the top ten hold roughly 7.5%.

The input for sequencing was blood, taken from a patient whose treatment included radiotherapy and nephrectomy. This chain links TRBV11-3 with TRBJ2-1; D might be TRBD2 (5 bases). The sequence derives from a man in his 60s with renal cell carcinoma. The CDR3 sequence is CASSSSIRIASDYNEQFF. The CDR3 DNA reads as TGTGCCAGCAGCTCAAGCATCAGGATAGCGTCAGACTACAATGAGCAGTTCTTC.